The text below deals with one TCR beta chain. Antigen specificity is unknown. The data derive from a study of cytomegalovirus exposure and HLA in healthy donors. Study summary: Within an early data release were tens of millions of unique TCRs drawn from HLA-typed donors.

The germline gives CDR1 SGHRS, CDR2 YFSETQ. The CDR3 is 13 amino acids. Whole-study findings and limits: TCR beta chain V- and J-gene trimming was linked, in a later analysis, to a missense variant in DCLRE1C. Earlier findings revealed that most TCR beta V segments proved productive either about 90% or about 30% of the time.

The PCR employed 60 Vbeta primers together with 13 Jbeta primers. The protocol was immunoSEQ multiplex PCR, while the TCRdb copy is restricted to in-frame clones and leaves out a portion. The sample's table shows 50,000 or so clones. Material: PBMCs. The J gene is TRBJ2-5, the V gene TRBV5-1; TRBD2 matches 9 bases. The J call may be incorrect, as the DNA end agrees better with TRBJ2-7. The receptor was isolated from a middle-aged man in good health and CMV-seropositive. This CDR3 reads CASSFDSGGEQYF. The CDR3 DNA reads TGCGCCAGCAGCTTTGATAGCGGGGGCGAGCAGTACTTC.